One sample yielded the 7 T cell receptor beta chains listed below, sequenced in a study of T cell changes during pregnancy in multiple sclerosis. This table comes from immunoSEQ multiplex PCR, and its TCRdb copy is limited to in-frame clones, with some not included. The sample lists some 70,000 clones, 91% seen once, with 0.86% in the top ten. The material was peripheral blood, obtained in the second trimester of pregnancy. The source is a female donor with multiple sclerosis, enrolled in a pregnancy study.

The rearrangement uses TRBV5-1 and TRBJ2-1; 9 positions match TRBD1. From germline, CDR1 is SGHRS and CDR2 YFSETQ. The V segment lost 0 bases and the J segment 7 bases; nucleotides outside the gene matches: 11. The CDR3 loop spans 17 amino acids. The CDR3 nucleotides read TGCGCCAGCAGCTTGGTTACCGGGACAGGGTTGTGGAATGAGCAGTTCTTC. Its protein is CASSLVTGTGLWNEQFF.

The gene calls are TRBV20-1 and TRBJ1-2; 8 bases are a match to TRBD1. Germline trimming cut 4 bases from V and 8 bases from J; bases unmatched to any gene: 3. Germline loops: CDR1 DFQATT, CDR2 SNEGSKA (reference sequence). CDR3 length: 11 residues. DNA of the CDR3: TGCAGTGCTACCAGGGGGCAAGGCTACACCTTC. Translation gives CSATRGQGYTF.

The chain combines TRBV7-3 with TRBJ2-2; 7 positions match TRBD1. The CDR3 totals 13 residues. Germline V gives CDR1 SGHTA, CDR2 FQGTGA. The J segment lost 6 bases and the V segment lost 3 bases, leaving 1 base of the junction unmatched. The CDR3 nucleotides are TGTGCCAGCAGCTTCCAGGGGGCCGGGGAGCTGTTTTTT. Its translation is CASSFQGAGELFF. Looking up the rest from reference TRBV7-3 and TRBJ2-2 gives the full variable domain: GAGVSQTPSNKVTEKGKYVELRCDPISGHTALYWYRQSLGQGPEFLIYFQGTGAADDSGLPNDRFFAVRPEGSVSTLKIQRTERGDSAVYLCASSFQGAGELFFGEGSRLTVL.

The V gene is TRBV10-3, the J gene TRBJ1-5; 12 nucleotides align to TRBD1. Germline V lookup: CDR1 ENHRY, CDR2 SYGVKD. Losses at the gene ends were 8 bases for V and 2 bases for J; bases not matched to a gene: 1. The CDR3 sequence is 14 residues long. The CDR3 DNA reads as TGTGCCATCGGGACAGGGGGCGGCAATCAGCCCCAGCATTTT. It encodes CAIGTGGGNQPQHF.

The chain uses TRBV4-1 and TRBJ2-3, with 13 bases lining up with TRBD2. Germline loops: CDR1 MGHRA, CDR2 YSYEKL. V was clipped by 1 base and J by 6 bases; unmatched bases: 7. The CDR3 covers 17 residues. CDR3 sequence (DNA): TGCGCCAGCAGCCAAGCACTAGCGGGGGGGCGTCGGGATACGCAGTATTTT. It is translated as CASSQALAGGRRDTQYF.

The chain combines TRBV5-1 with TRBJ2-3; D perhaps matches TRBD2 (6 bases). The CDR3 covers 16 residues. Trimming shortened V by 0 bases and J by 0 bases, and 11 bases separated the two germline ends. From germline, CDR1 is SGHRS and CDR2 YFSETQ. In DNA form, the CDR3 reads TGCGCCAGCAGCTTGGACCGGGGGACTAGCACAGATACGCAGTATTTT. Translated: CASSLDRGTSTDTQYF.

This chain links TRBV6-4 with TRBJ2-7; TRBD1 matches 10 bases. CDR1 and CDR2 from the germline V gene are MRHNA and SNTAGT. CDR3 size: 14 residues. Unmatched junction bases numbered 2, after V lost 0 bases and J lost 6 bases. The CDR3 nucleotides are TGTGCCAGCAGTGACTCTAGGACAGGGGGCGAGCAGTACTTC. Amino acids: CASSDSRTGGEQYF.